These 30 T cell receptor beta chains came from one sample sequenced in a study of early T cells in non-severe SARS-CoV-2 infection. TCRdb reprocessed the 5' RACE reads via MiXCR and lists one record per CDR3 protein. The table shows more than 20,000 distinct CDR3 sequences, with 4.5% occurring only once. The material sequenced was whole blood. These receptors came from an adult who was a healthcare worker with PCR-confirmed SARS-CoV-2 infection or an uninfected control (not recorded which).

This clonotype was found many times. The chain has TRBV12-3 or TRBV12-4 and TRBJ1-5, with unresolved D. This CDR3 contains 12 residues. The V and J ends lost 5 bases and 7 bases respectively, with 9 bases between them. Here the CDR3 DNA reads TGTGCCAGCAGTGTCGACCCCCAGCCCCAGCATTTT. Amino acids: CASSVDPQPQHF.

This clonotype was recorded at least ten times. The chain carries TRBV10-3 and TRBJ1-5; 9 nucleotides align to TRBD1. Trimming at V came to 3 bases and at J to 2 bases, leaving 5 bases not matched to a gene. Germline lookup yields CDR1 ENHRY and CDR2 SYGVKD. The CDR3 totals 16 residues. CDR3 sequence (DNA): TGTGCCATCAGTGACTTGGACAGGGGAGGCAATCAGCCCCAGCATTTT. Encoded protein: CAISDLDRGGNQPQHF.

This clonotype has at least ten counts. This chain connects TRBV30 to TRBJ1-2; 8 bases line up with TRBD1. The CDR3 is 13 residues long. Germline V gives CDR1 GTSNPN, CDR2 SVGIG (reference sequence). V lost 0 bases and J lost 4; bases outside the gene matches: 1. CDR3 region: CAWSVDRGYGYTF. The CDR3 DNA sequence: TGTGCCTGGAGTGTAGACAGGGGCTATGGCTACACCTTC.

V is TRBV7-8 and J is TRBJ2-3; D remains ambiguous. Per the germline V gene, CDR1 is SGHVS and CDR2 is FQNEAQ. This CDR3 spans 14 amino acids. V dropped 1 base and J dropped 2 bases, with 7 bases sitting between them. For the CDR3, the DNA is TGTGCCAGCAGCTTAGAAGTTCTCACAGATACGCAGTATTTT. This codes for CASSLEVLTDTQYF. The variable domain in full, completed from reference TRBV7-8 and TRBJ2-3, reads GAGVSQSPRYKVAKRGQDVALRCDPISGHVSLFWYQQALGQGPEFLTYFQNEAQLDKSGLPSDRFFAERPEGSVSTLKIQRTQQEDSAVYLCASSLEVLTDTQYFGPGTRLTVL.

This clonotype was counted at least ten times. This sequence joins TRBV7-2 and TRBJ1-1, with D tentatively TRBD1 (5 bases). Deletions cut 1 base from V and 4 bases from J, with 10 bases between. The CDR3 has 14 residues. Germline-derived CDR1 and CDR2 are SGHTA and FQGNSA. For the CDR3, the DNA is TGTGCCAGCAGCTTAGGGGGCTCGGGCACTGAAGCTTTCTTT. This translates into CASSLGGSGTEAFF.

Notes on this clonotype: An end of the junction does not agree with germline; a read error may underlie this. The chain combines TRBV27 with TRBJ2-1, with a tentative D call TRBD1 (6 bases). This CDR3 comprises 13 residues. Germline loops: CDR1 MNHEY, CDR2 SMNVEV (reference sequence). The CDR3 reads CASGGGRHNEQLF. For the CDR3, the DNA is TGTGCCAGCGGGGGCGGGCGCCACAATGAGCAGCTCTTC.

This clonotype was observed many times. The chain has TRBV6-6 and TRBJ2-7; tentatively, D is TRBD1 (6 bases). V was shortened by 2 bases and J by 4 bases, with 12 bases between the two germline ends. Germline assignment: CDR1 MNHNY and CDR2 SVGAGI (reference sequence). The CDR3 has 14 residues. The DNA for the CDR3 is TGTGCCAGCAGTTACCCAGGGGAAGGGTACGAGCAGTACTTC. Amino acids: CASSYPGEGYEQYF.

At least ten counts were recorded for this clonotype. The chain joins TRBV5-1 to TRBJ1-1; D not resolved. Germline V gives CDR1 SGHRS, CDR2 YFSETQ. With 0 bases removed from V and 5 bases from J, the gap between germline ends came to 11 bases. This CDR3 is built from 14 residues. CDR3 DNA: TGCGCCAGCAGCTTGGTGCAGTTGGGGACTGAAGCTTTCTTT. It codes for CASSLVQLGTEAFF.

This chain uses TRBV7-9 with TRBJ2-3; unclear D gene. V was trimmed by 1 base and J by 0 bases, leaving 5 bases between them. The CDR3 loop spans 14 amino acids. Per germline, CDR1 SEHNR and CDR2 FQNEAQ (reference sequence). Written as DNA, the CDR3 is TGTGCCAGCAGCTTAGGTTGGAGCACAGATACGCAGTATTTT. Protein product: CASSLGWSTDTQYF.

This clonotype was detected ten times or more. The chain combines TRBV7-8 with TRBJ2-7; D gene unclear. The CDR3 totals 12 residues. Trimming took off 3 bases at V and 1 base at J, with 4 bases between the two ends. CDR1 and CDR2 from the germline V gene are SGHVS and FQNEAQ. CDR3 loop: CASSFGSYEQYF. CDR3 DNA sequence: TGTGCCAGCAGCTTTGGGTCCTACGAGCAGTACTTC.

The table lists this clonotype with a few counts. This chain connects TRBV13 to TRBJ2-3; tentatively, D is TRBD2 (5 bases). V shed 1 base and J shed 2 bases, with 28 bases lying between them. Per the germline V gene, CDR1 is PRHDT and CDR2 is FYEKMQ (reference sequence). The CDR3 has 21 residues. The CDR3 reads CASSLAAPRHPDRLYTDTQYF. Written as DNA, the CDR3 is TGTGCCAGCAGCTTAGCCGCTCCGAGGCATCCGGATCGACTATACACAGATACGCAGTATTTT.

This clonotype showed up just a few times. V gene TRBV4-3 combines with J gene TRBJ2-1; 9 bases are a match to TRBD1. Germline V CDR1 and CDR2: LGHNA, YSLEER. The CDR3 is 15 residues long. V lost 4 bases to trimming and J lost 3 bases; unmatched junction nucleotides: 4. The CDR3, as DNA: TGCGCCAGCAGCCGGGGACAGGGTATCTACAATGAGCAGTTCTTC. Amino acids: CASSRGQGIYNEQFF.

Many counts were recorded for this clonotype. The chain joins TRBV7-2 to TRBJ2-4, with TRBD1 matching 7 bases. The CDR3 length is 18 residues. V trimming: 5 bases; J trimming: 0 bases; junction bases outside the gene matches: 13. CDR1 SGHTA and CDR2 FQGNSA come from the germline V gene. The CDR3 reads CASSPRDSEKLAKNIQYF. The CDR3 DNA is TGTGCCAGCAGCCCTAGGGACAGTGAAAAGTTAGCCAAAAACATTCAGTACTTC. The complete variable domain, with remaining parts taken from reference TRBV7-2 and TRBJ2-4, reads GAGVSQSPSNKVTEKGKDVELRCDPISGHTALYWYRQSLGQGLEFLIYFQGNSAPDKSGLPSDRFSAERTGGSVSTLTIQRTQQEDSAVYLCASSPRDSEKLAKNIQYFGAGTRLSVL.

This clonotype was detected many times. The rearrangement links TRBV24-1 to TRBJ2-3, with D possibly called TRBD1 or TRBD2 (5 bases each). Germline assignment: CDR1 KGHDR and CDR2 SFDVKD. The CDR3 length is 14 residues. Deletions cut 2 bases from V and 9 bases from J, with 14 bases between. The CDR3: CATSDYTGTRTQYF. DNA for the CDR3: TGTGCCACCAGTGATTACACCGGGACCCGAACGCAGTATTTT.

V usage is TRBV25-1 and J usage is TRBJ1-4, with 9 positions matching TRBD1. CDR3 length: 14 amino acids. V lost 8 bases to trimming and J lost 8 bases; unmatched junction nucleotides: 9. The germline CDR1 and CDR2 sequences are MGHDK and SYGVNS. The CDR3 DNA reads as TGTGCCAGCGGGGGGGGACAGGGTGTCGAAAAACTGTTTTTT. Translation: CASGGGQGVEKLFF.

This clonotype was counted at least ten times. The V and J genes are TRBV2 and TRBJ1-3, with a possible D match to TRBD1 (5 bases). V was cut by 6 bases and J by 6 bases, with 15 bases left in between. Germline V CDR1 and CDR2: SNHLY, FYNNEI. The CDR3 length is 14 residues. CDR3 DNA sequence: TGTGCCAGCAGCATGCTAGGGGTCGAAAACACCATATATTTT. Translated: CASSMLGVENTIYF.

This clonotype was recorded many times. The genes are TRBV28 and TRBJ1-6; D gene unclear. CDR3 length: 13 amino acids. Germline CDR1 and CDR2: MDHEN and SYDVKM. V was shortened by 8 bases and J by 2 bases, with 7 bases between the two germline ends. The CDR3 DNA is TGTGCCAGCCGGTTTCCCTATAATTCACCCCTCCACTTT. Translation gives CASRFPYNSPLHF. Combining the CDR3 with reference TRBV28 and TRBJ1-6 gives the whole variable domain DVKVTQSSRYLVKRTGEKVFLECVQDMDHENMFWYRQDPGLGLRLIYFSYDVKMKEKGDIPEGYSVSREKKERFSLILESASTNQTSMYLCASRFPYNSPLHFGNGTRLTVT.

In regard to this clonotype: With a much larger clone just one base away, this may be a read error. J is TRBJ1-2 and V is TRBV10-2; D unclear. Germline-derived CDR1 and CDR2 are WSHSY and SAAADI. The CDR3 length is 12 residues. The chain's CDR3 is CASSEAGYDYTF. DNA of the CDR3: TGCGCCAGCAGTGAGGCGGGCTATGACTACACCTTC.

This sequence joins TRBV6-1 and TRBJ1-5, with 10 bases matching TRBD1. Germline values: CDR1 MNHNS, CDR2 SASEGT. This CDR3 has 15 residues. V dropped 7 bases and J dropped 6; count of bases not matched to a gene: 9. DNA of the CDR3: TGTGCCAGCACCCGGACAGGGGGGTTGTCTCAGCCCCAGCATTTT. It specifies CASTRTGGLSQPQHF.

This clonotype was detected ten times or more. V gene TRBV5-6 combines with J gene TRBJ2-3, with a tentative D call TRBD2 (6 bases). This CDR3 comprises 14 residues. The germline V and J ends were trimmed by 2 bases and 3 bases, with 10 bases remaining between them. Germline V CDR1 and CDR2: SGHDT, YYEEEE. The CDR3: CASSFWGRTDTQYF. CDR3 nucleotide sequence: TGTGCCAGCAGCTTTTGGGGGAGGACAGATACGCAGTATTTT.

This clonotype appeared many times. The genes are TRBV12-5 and TRBJ2-5; the match to TRBD1 covers 7 bases. The CDR3 covers 14 residues. V lost 2 bases and J lost 5; bases outside the gene matches: 5. Germline V gene data show CDR1 as LGHNT and CDR2 as FRNRAP. In nucleotides, the CDR3 is TGTGCTAGTGGTTTGCCAGGGGGTGGGGAGACCCAGTACTTC. It codes for CASGLPGGGETQYF.

This chain connects TRBV4-2 to TRBJ2-2; D is unclear. The CDR3 runs to 14 residues. Trimming cost V 1 base and J 7 bases, with 10 bases left between them. CDR1 and CDR2 from the germline V gene are LGHNA and YNFKEQ. CDR3 amino acids: CASSQVMLSGELFF. CDR3 sequence (DNA): TGTGCCAGCAGCCAAGTAATGTTGAGCGGGGAGCTGTTTTTT.

There are many counts of this clonotype. The gene calls are TRBV7-8 and TRBJ2-3; 7 bases fit TRBD2. CDR3 length equals 16 residues. Germline CDR1 is SGHVS and CDR2 is FQNEAQ. The J segment lost 3 bases and the V segment lost 5 bases, leaving 11 bases of the junction unmatched. CDR3 sequence: CASSLVRGGRTDTQYF. CDR3 DNA sequence: TGTGCCAGCAGCCTGGTACGTGGCGGGAGAACAGATACGCAGTATTTT.

This clonotype was observed many times. The chain carries TRBV7-6 and TRBJ2-3; D is perhaps TRBD2 (5 bases). V lost 5 bases, J lost 3 bases, and 12 bases lay in between. Germline V gene data show CDR1 as SGHVS and CDR2 as FNYEAQ. CDR3 size: 14 residues. CDR3 loop: CASSLGSSTDTQYF. CDR3 DNA sequence: TGTGCCAGCAGCCTTGGGAGTTCGACAGATACGCAGTATTTT.

This clonotype was observed many times. The V call is TRBV7-2, the J call TRBJ1-1, with D maybe TRBD1 (6 bases). The CDR3 runs 16 residues. Trimming shortened V by 0 bases and J by 3 bases, and 14 bases separated the two germline ends. From germline, CDR1 is SGHTA and CDR2 FQGNSA. The CDR3 loop is CASSLALGGGHTEAFF. The CDR3 DNA is TGTGCCAGCAGCTTAGCGCTCGGGGGCGGTCACACTGAAGCTTTCTTT.

The CDR3 region has the DNA TGCAGCGTTCACGAGATAGCGGGAGGCAGGGGCGAGCAGTACTTC. Its translation: CSVHEIAGGRGEQYF. This sequence joins TRBV29-1 and TRBJ2-7; 10 nucleotides match TRBD2. V was clipped by 5 bases and J by 6 bases; unmatched bases: 13. Germline V gives CDR1 SQVTM, CDR2 ANQGSEA. The CDR3 length is 15 residues.

This clonotype occurred many times. J is TRBJ2-2 and V is TRBV6-2 or TRBV6-3; 7 bases line up with TRBD2. The V gene's germline CDR1 is MNHEY and CDR2 SVGEGT. V lost 3 bases and J lost 5; bases outside the gene matches: 3. The CDR3 length is 14 residues. CDR3 nucleotide sequence: TGTGCCAGCAGTTATGCGGGAGATACCGGGGAGCTGTTTTTT. This sequence encodes CASSYAGDTGELFF.

This chain links TRBV28 with TRBJ1-1; 10 nucleotides agree with TRBD1. The CDR3 length is 17 residues. J gave up 2 bases and V 7 bases, and 13 bases lay outside the gene matches. From germline, CDR1 is MDHEN and CDR2 SYDVKM. CDR3 region: CASTSTPGQGFNTEAFF. For the CDR3, the DNA is TGTGCCAGCACCTCAACCCCGGGACAGGGGTTTAACACTGAAGCTTTCTTT.

This clonotype was detected ten times or more. The chain joins TRBV7-3 to TRBJ2-3; weak D call: TRBD2 (8 bases). Germline values: CDR1 SGHTA, CDR2 FQGTGA. The CDR3 extends over 17 amino acids. The V end lost 2 bases, the J end lost 3 bases, and 18 bases lay between the germline ends. CDR3 amino acids: CASSLDGRARGTDTQYF. CDR3 nucleotide sequence: TGTGCCAGCAGCTTAGACGGGAGGGCCAGGGGGACAGATACGCAGTATTTT.

This clonotype was seen ten or more times. This chain joins TRBV20-1 and TRBJ1-2; perhaps TRBD1 as D (5 bases). Trimming stripped 5 bases from V and 3 bases from J, with 13 bases between. The germline CDR1 and CDR2 sequences are DFQATT and SNEGSKA (reference sequence). The CDR3 loop spans 13 amino acids. The CDR3 reads CSAGEGSYYGYTF. The CDR3, as DNA: TGCAGTGCTGGGGAGGGGTCCTACTATGGCTACACCTTC.